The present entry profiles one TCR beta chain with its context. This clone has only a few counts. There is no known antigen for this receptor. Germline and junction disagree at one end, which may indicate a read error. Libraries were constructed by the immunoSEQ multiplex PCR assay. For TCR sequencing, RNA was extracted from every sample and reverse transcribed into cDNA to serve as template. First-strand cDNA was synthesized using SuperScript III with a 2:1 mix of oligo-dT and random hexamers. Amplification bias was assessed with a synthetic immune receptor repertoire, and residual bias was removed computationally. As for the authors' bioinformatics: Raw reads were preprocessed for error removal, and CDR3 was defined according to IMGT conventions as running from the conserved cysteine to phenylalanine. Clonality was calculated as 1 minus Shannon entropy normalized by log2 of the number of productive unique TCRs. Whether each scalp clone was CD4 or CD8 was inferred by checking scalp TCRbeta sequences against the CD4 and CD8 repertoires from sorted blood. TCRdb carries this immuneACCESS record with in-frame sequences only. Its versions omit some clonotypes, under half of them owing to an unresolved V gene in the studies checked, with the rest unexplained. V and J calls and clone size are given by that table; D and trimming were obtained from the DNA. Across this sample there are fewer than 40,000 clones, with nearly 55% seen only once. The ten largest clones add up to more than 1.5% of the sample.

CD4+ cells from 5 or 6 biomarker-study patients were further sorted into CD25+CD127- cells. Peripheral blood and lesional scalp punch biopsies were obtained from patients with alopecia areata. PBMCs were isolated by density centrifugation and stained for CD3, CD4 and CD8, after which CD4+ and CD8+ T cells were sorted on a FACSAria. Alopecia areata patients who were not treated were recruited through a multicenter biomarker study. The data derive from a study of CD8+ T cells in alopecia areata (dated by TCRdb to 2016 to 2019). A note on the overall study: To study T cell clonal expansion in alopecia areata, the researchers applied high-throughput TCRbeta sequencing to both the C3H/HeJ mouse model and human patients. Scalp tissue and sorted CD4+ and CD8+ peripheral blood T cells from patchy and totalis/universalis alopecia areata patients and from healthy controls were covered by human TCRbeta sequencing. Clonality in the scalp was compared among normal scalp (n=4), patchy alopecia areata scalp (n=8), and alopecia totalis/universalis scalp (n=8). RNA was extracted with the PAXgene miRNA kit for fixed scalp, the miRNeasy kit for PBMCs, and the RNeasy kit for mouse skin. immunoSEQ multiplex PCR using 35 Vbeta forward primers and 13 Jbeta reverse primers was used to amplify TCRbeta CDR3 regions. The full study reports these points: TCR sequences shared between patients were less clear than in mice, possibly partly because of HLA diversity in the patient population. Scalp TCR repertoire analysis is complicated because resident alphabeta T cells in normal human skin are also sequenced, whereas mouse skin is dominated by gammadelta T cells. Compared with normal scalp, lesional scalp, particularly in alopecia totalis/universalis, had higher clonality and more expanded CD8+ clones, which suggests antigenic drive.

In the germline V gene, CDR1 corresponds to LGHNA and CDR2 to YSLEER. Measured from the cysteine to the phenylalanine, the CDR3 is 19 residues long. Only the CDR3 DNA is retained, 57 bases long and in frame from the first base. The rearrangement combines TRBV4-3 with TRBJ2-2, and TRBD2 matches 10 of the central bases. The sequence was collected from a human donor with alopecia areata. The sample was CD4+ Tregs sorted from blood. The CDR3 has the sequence CASSKDRLAGDSGTGELFF. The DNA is TGCGCCAGCAGCAAAGATCGGCTAGCGGGAGATTCGGGTACCGGGGAGCTGTTTTTT.